This T cell receptor beta chain emerged from a study of shared clonotypes between healthy human individuals. Overall study: A donor's plate count was three for CD4 naive and three for CD4 memory; CD8 naive had two and CD8 memory one.

CD8 cells regarded as naive lacked CD45RO, were positively chosen for CCR7, and omitted terminally differentiated effector memory CD45RA+ cells. Only one count was recorded for this clone. Its antigen is as yet unknown. Study-wide findings and caveats: Between a few donors, naive CD4 clonotypes were shared at a level of about 5%. What naive subsets generally showed was a larger estimated richness than memory subsets showed.

Using around 180 ng DNA, some 30,000 T cell genomes, the sorted-subset replicate PCRs were run. Clones were read by immunoSEQ multiplex PCR, and TCRdb kept only the in-frame ones, dropping some. The repertoire includes under 2,000,000 clones, about 95% of them detected once, and around 1.2% sits in the top ten. The sample taken for sequencing was naive CD8+ T cells sorted from blood. This TCR derives from a man between 18 and 35 years old in good health.

The CDR3, as DNA: TGTGCCAGCAGCTGGACACTCTGGGACGAAAAACTGTTTTTT. Its translation is CASSWTLWDEKLFF. V usage is TRBV11-3 and J usage is TRBJ1-4; a weak D match, TRBD1 (5 bases). The germline V gene has CDR1 SGHNT and CDR2 YENEEA. Trimming took 4 bases from V and 8 from J, leaving 14 bases between them. The CDR3 totals 14 residues.